This T cell receptor (beta chain) was profiled in a study of T cells in Graves' hyperthyroidism and ophthalmopathy. The CDR3 loop spans 11 amino acids. Germline V gene data show CDR1 as KGHDR and CDR2 as SFDVKD. V was clipped by 3 bases and J by 6 bases, with 4 bases between them. Amplified TCR beta CDR3 regions derived from RNA transcripts. The HTBI set primed first-round TCR CDR3 RT-PCR. TCRdb recomputed calls from the multiplex PCR reads with MiXCR, one row per CDR3 protein. The sample yields about 540,000 distinct CDR3 sequences, 35% to 55% seen once. This clonotype was seen ten or more times. Sequences were obtained from peripheral blood or thyroid tissue (not recorded which). The J gene is TRBJ1-2, the V gene TRBV24-1, with D hard to call. This clonotype originated in a young woman with Graves' hyperthyroidism. This CDR3 reads CATSDVDGYTF. Written as DNA, the CDR3 is TGTGCCACCAGTGATGTCGATGGCTACACCTTC.